The source of this TCR beta chain is a study of cytomegalovirus exposure and HLA in healthy donors. Findings and limits, study-wide: Reports described diagnosis of cytomegalovirus status by the classifier as highly specific and sensitive. Fewer N-insertions than the roughly 670-donor mean were reportedly shown by an Asian-associated ancestry cluster in a later analysis.

A note on this clone: Its specificity is unknown.

The CDR3 is 17 residues long. The J segment lost 7 bases and the V segment lost 4 bases, leaving 15 bases of the junction unmatched. The germline V gene encodes CDR1 SGDLS and CDR2 YYNGEE. PCR involved 60 Vbeta and 13 Jbeta primers. Using immunoSEQ multiplex PCR, the repertoire was profiled, and TCRdb retains in-frame clones only, with some absent. The table has under 120,000 clones, about 80% seen once; the top ten hold roughly 2.7%. The donors were healthy bone marrow donors. The chain joins TRBV9 to TRBJ2-2; TRBD2 agrees at 8 bases. Sequenced sample: PBMCs. The TCR sequence derives from a man aged 50 to 60 in good health and CMV-seropositive. The CDR3 region is CASSSGGRQRGYGELFF. Here the CDR3 DNA reads TGTGCCAGCAGCTCGGGGGGGAGGCAACGAGGTTACGGGGAGCTGTTTTTT.